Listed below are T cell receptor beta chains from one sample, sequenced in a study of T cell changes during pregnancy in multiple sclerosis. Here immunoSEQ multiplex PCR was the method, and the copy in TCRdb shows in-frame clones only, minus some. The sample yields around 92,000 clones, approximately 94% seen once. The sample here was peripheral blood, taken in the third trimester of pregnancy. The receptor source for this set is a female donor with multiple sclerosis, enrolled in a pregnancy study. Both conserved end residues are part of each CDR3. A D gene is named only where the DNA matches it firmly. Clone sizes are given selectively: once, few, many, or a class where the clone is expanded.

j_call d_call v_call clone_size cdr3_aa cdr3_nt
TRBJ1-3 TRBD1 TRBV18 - CASSVTGTAGNTIYF TGTGCCAGCTCAGTTACCGGGACAGCAGGAAACACCATATATTTT
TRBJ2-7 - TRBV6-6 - CASSPSGVSYEQYF TGTGCCAGCAGTCCGTCAGGGGTTTCCTACGAGCAGTACTTC
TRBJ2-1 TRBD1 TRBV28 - CASIKRTGGTDEQFF TGTGCCAGCATCAAACGGACAGGGGGGACCGATGAGCAGTTCTTC
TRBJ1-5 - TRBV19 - CASSPTSASDRQPQHF TGTGCCAGTAGCCCGACCTCCGCCTCTGACAGGCAGCCCCAGCATTTT
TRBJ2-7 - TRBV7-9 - CASSLEQDEQYF TGTGCCAGCAGCTTAGAACAGGACGAGCAGTACTTC
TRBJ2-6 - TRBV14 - CASSQDRAGANVLTF TGTGCCAGCAGCCAAGATCGGGCTGGGGCCAACGTCCTGACTTTC
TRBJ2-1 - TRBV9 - CASSVGREFYNEQFF TGTGCCAGCAGCGTGGGCAGGGAATTCTACAATGAGCAGTTCTTC
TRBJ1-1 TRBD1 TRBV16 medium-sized CASSRQGLLSNTEAFF TGTGCCAGCAGCCGACAGGGTCTATTGTCGAACACTGAAGCTTTCTTT
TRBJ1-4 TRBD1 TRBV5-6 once CASSLTDRGSNEKLFF TGTGCCAGCAGCTTGACGGACAGGGGTTCTAATGAAAAACTGTTTTTT
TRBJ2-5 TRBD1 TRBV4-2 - CASSQETGSMETQYF TGTGCCAGCAGCCAAGAGACAGGGTCAATGGAGACCCAGTACTTC
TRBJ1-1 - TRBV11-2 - CASSLNRNTEAFF TGTGCCAGCAGCCTTAACAGGAACACTGAAGCTTTCTTT
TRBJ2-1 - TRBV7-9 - CASSLSTDYNEQFF TGTGCCAGCAGCCTATCGACAGACTACAATGAGCAGTTCTTC
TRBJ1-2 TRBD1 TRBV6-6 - CASKKNRGREYGYTF TGTGCCAGCAAAAAGAACAGGGGGCGGGAGTATGGCTACACCTTC
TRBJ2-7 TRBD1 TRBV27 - CASSLWAGTGTYEQYF TGTGCCAGCAGTTTATGGGCCGGGACAGGGACTTACGAGCAGTACTTC